The 26 T cell receptor beta chains reported below all come from one sample, sequenced in a study of response to subunit inactivated influenza vaccine. TCRdb re-derived calls from the RT-PCR reads in MiXCR, one entry per CDR3 protein. The sample records about 500,000 distinct CDR3 sequences, 16% being singletons. The sequencing here drew on CD4+ T cells sorted from PBMCs, taken around 25 months after vaccination. The receptors come from a man between 50 and 75 years old who received an inactivated influenza vaccine.

This clonotype has more than one count but fewer than ten. J is TRBJ2-5 and V is TRBV3-1; possibly TRBD2 for D (5 bases). The CDR3 runs 14 residues. V lost 5 bases, J lost 4 bases, and 14 bases lay in between. CDR1 LGHDT and CDR2 YNNKEL come from the germline V gene (reference sequence). CDR3 DNA: TGTGCCAGCAGCTCCCGGGTGGGAGTAGAGACCCAGTACTTC. Translating gives CASSSRVGVETQYF.

The J gene is TRBJ2-3, the V gene TRBV7-2, with 14 bases identical to TRBD2. Germline lookup yields CDR1 SGHTA and CDR2 FQGNSA. The J segment lost 4 bases and the V segment lost 10 bases, leaving 7 bases of the junction unmatched. The CDR3 consists of 15 residues. The CDR3 nucleotides read TGTGCCACCAAGACTAGCGGGAGGGGGGCAGATACGCAGTATTTT. This translates into CATKTSGRGADTQYF.

The chain has TRBV6-1 and TRBJ2-7; D ambiguous. V dropped 7 bases and J dropped 3 bases, with 13 bases sitting between them. The germline V gene encodes CDR1 MNHNS and CDR2 SASEGT. This CDR3 contains 13 residues. This chain's CDR3 is CASTGPVYYEQYF. The DNA for the CDR3 is TGTGCCAGCACCGGACCCGTATACTACGAGCAGTACTTC.

The J gene is TRBJ1-3, the V gene TRBV5-1; D possibly corresponds to TRBD1 (6 bases). Germline CDR1 reads SGHRS; CDR2 reads YFSETQ. V was shortened by 2 bases and J by 3 bases, with 12 bases between the two germline ends. This CDR3 comprises 15 residues. This chain's CDR3 is CASSLTDRNGNTIYF. The CDR3 coding sequence is TGCGCCAGCAGCTTAACGGACAGAAATGGAAACACCATATATTTT.

A single count supports this clonotype. This chain uses TRBV15 with TRBJ2-5; 8 bases agree with TRBD2. Trimming took 0 bases from V and 4 from J; bases not matched to a gene: 7. The CDR3 sequence is 16 residues long. The germline V gene has CDR1 LNHNV and CDR2 YYDKDF (reference sequence). This CDR3 reads CATSRDYRTSGETQYF. CDR3 bases: TGTGCCACCAGCAGAGATTATCGAACTAGCGGAGAGACCCAGTACTTC.

This clonotype was seen a handful of times. The gene calls are TRBV7-2 and TRBJ2-7, with D perhaps being TRBD1 or TRBD2 (5 bases each). Germline CDR1 and CDR2: SGHTA and FQGNSA. CDR3 length: 13 residues. Trimming stripped 3 bases from V and 6 bases from J, with 12 bases between. The DNA of the CDR3 is TGTGCCAGCAGCTTTAGGGGCCGGGGCGAGCAGTACTTC. Amino acid sequence: CASSFRGRGEQYF.

The chain joins TRBV7-2 to TRBJ1-5; no clear D gene. This CDR3 has 15 amino acids. Trimming removed 1 base at V and 7 bases at J, with 14 bases between. In germline, CDR1 is SGHTA, CDR2 FQGNSA. The CDR3, as DNA: TGTGCCAGCAGCTTAGTTATGCAGGTAGAACAGCCCCAGCATTTT. It specifies CASSLVMQVEQPQHF. Together with reference TRBV7-2 and TRBJ1-5, the CDR3 gives the full variable domain: GAGVSQSPSNKVTEKGKDVELRCDPISGHTALYWYRQSLGQGLEFLIYFQGNSAPDKSGLPSDRFSAERTGGSVSTLTIQRTQQEDSAVYLCASSLVMQVEQPQHFGDGTRLSIL.

The rearrangement links TRBV5-1 to TRBJ1-3; D may be TRBD1 (5 bases). Trimming removed 1 base at V and 9 bases at J, with 17 bases between. The germline CDR1 and CDR2 sequences are SGHRS and YFSETQ. The CDR3 is 15 amino acids. The CDR3 DNA reads TGCGCCAGCAGCTTGATGTCCGGGGCCCAGAGCACCATATATTTT. Amino acids: CASSLMSGAQSTIYF.

This clonotype was picked up a small number of times. The chain employs TRBV4-3 and TRBJ2-1; D gene uncertain. Germline loops: CDR1 LGHNA, CDR2 YSLEER. Trimming pared 0 bases from V and 6 bases from J, leaving 9 bases between. CDR3 length: 14 amino acids. Here the CDR3 DNA reads TGCGCCAGCAGCCAAGATTCCTTTTCCAATGAGCAGTTCTTC. It codes for CASSQDSFSNEQFF.

The chain combines TRBV29-1 with TRBJ2-5; TRBD1 aligns across 7 bases. Germline V gives CDR1 SQVTM, CDR2 ANQGSEA. Trimming removed 3 bases from V and 5 bases from J; junction bases left unmatched: 6. The CDR3 is 13 residues long. CDR3 region: CSVDRGLGETQYF. The CDR3 coding sequence is TGCAGCGTTGATAGGGGGCTGGGTGAGACCCAGTACTTC.

This chain links TRBV19 with TRBJ2-6; D is possibly TRBD1 or TRBD2 (5 bases each). This CDR3 is built from 14 residues. V shed 7 bases and J shed 4 bases, with 11 bases lying between them. Germline CDR1 is LNHDA and CDR2 is SQIVND (reference sequence). The CDR3 sequence: CASNPGPGANVLTF. The CDR3 DNA reads as TGTGCCAGTAATCCGGGGCCCGGGGCCAACGTCCTGACTTTC.

The sample holds a few counts of this clonotype. The chain is built from TRBV3-1 and TRBJ2-1; D is perhaps TRBD2 (5 bases). The CDR3 is 12 amino acids. The V end was cut by 4 bases, the J end by 9 bases, with 10 bases between. Looked up from germline, CDR1 is LGHDT and CDR2 is YNNKEL (reference sequence). The CDR3 reads CASSLRVGEQFF. The CDR3 DNA reads as TGTGCCAGCAGCCTGCGGGTGGGTGAGCAGTTCTTC.

This clonotype was seen a few times. The genes are TRBV23-1 and TRBJ2-5, with D maybe TRBD2 (6 bases). TRBV23-1 is known as an ORF, though its function is uncertain. With 7 bases removed from V and 3 bases from J, the gap between germline ends came to 12 bases. This CDR3 has 13 amino acids. As DNA, the CDR3 is TGCGCCAGCAACGGACCGGGAGAAGAGACCCAGTACTTC. This gives the protein CASNGPGEETQYF.

The sample holds a few counts of this clonotype. The rearrangement links TRBV20-1 to TRBJ1-1, with a possible D match to TRBD1 (6 bases). Germline CDR1 is DFQATT and CDR2 is SNEGSKA (reference sequence). The length of the CDR3 is 13 residues. V lost 1 base and J lost 5, with 11 bases in between. The CDR3 spells CSARVAGVTEAFF. CDR3 nucleotide sequence: TGCAGTGCTAGAGTGGCAGGGGTAACTGAAGCTTTCTTT.

CDR3 DNA: TGTGCCAGTAGTGCACAGACAGGGACCTACGAGCAGTACTTC. As protein: CASSAQTGTYEQYF. The rearrangement uses TRBV19 and TRBJ2-7; the match to TRBD1 covers 7 bases. CDR1 LNHDA and CDR2 SQIVND come from the germline V gene (reference sequence). The CDR3 runs to 14 residues. The trim removed 5 bases at V and 2 bases at J, leaving 6 bases unmatched.

The CDR3 spells CASSSGPKNTEAFF. The CDR3 DNA follows: TGTGCCAGCAGTTCCGGACCTAAGAACACTGAAGCTTTCTTT. The chain uses TRBV12-3 or TRBV12-4 and TRBJ1-1; D gene uncertain. This CDR3 spans 14 amino acids. Trimming cost V 4 bases and J 1 base, with 10 bases left between them.

This clonotype appeared many times. V gene TRBV12-3 or TRBV12-4 combines with J gene TRBJ1-1; tentatively, D is TRBD1 (5 bases). The germline V and J ends were trimmed by 3 bases and 0 bases, with 14 bases remaining between them. The CDR3 covers 16 residues. As DNA, the CDR3 is TGTGCCAGCAGTTTTGCCAGGGCGGGCATGAACACTGAAGCTTTCTTT. Its protein is CASSFARAGMNTEAFF.

This clonotype was found many times. V gene TRBV11-2 combines with J gene TRBJ2-3; D perhaps matches TRBD1 (5 bases). The CDR3 is 14 amino acids. Deletions cut 5 bases from V and 1 base from J, with 10 bases between. Germline CDR1 is SGHAT and CDR2 is FQNNGV. In nucleotides, the CDR3 is TGTGCCAGCAGCCCAAGACAGCGCACAGATACGCAGTATTTT. This codes for CASSPRQRTDTQYF.

The chain recombines TRBV5-1 with TRBJ2-5, with 8 bases identical to TRBD1. Germline values: CDR1 SGHRS, CDR2 YFSETQ. With V trimmed by 4 bases and J by 5 bases, 10 bases remained unmatched. The CDR3 loop spans 15 amino acids. DNA of the CDR3: TGCGCCAGCAGCACAACGACAGGGGCTAGGGAGACCCAGTACTTC. As protein: CASSTTTGARETQYF.

Ten or more counts support this clonotype. The J gene is TRBJ2-3, the V gene TRBV11-2; unclear D gene. V lost 7 bases and J lost 0, with 5 bases in between. The CDR3 is 12 amino acids. The germline V gene encodes CDR1 SGHAT and CDR2 FQNNGV. Here the CDR3 reads CASMLSTDTQYF. CDR3 nucleotide sequence: TGTGCCAGCATGCTAAGCACAGATACGCAGTATTTT.

This clonotype has a handful of counts. The rearrangement joins TRBV28 to TRBJ2-3, with 7 bases that match TRBD1. The V gene end was trimmed by 5 bases and the J gene end by 1 base; junction bases not matched to a gene: 6. The CDR3 consists of 15 residues. Germline CDR1 and CDR2: MDHEN and SYDVKM. CDR3 sequence (DNA): TGTGCCAGCAGTGGGCAGGGGGTAGGCACAGATACGCAGTATTTT. Translated: CASSGQGVGTDTQYF.

This clonotype was seen more than once but under ten times. The junction does not match germline at one end; this may be a read error. V and J are TRBV24-1 and TRBJ2-3; no definite D call. Germline CDR1 reads KGHDR; CDR2 reads SFDVKD. This CDR3 contains 12 residues. The CDR3 is CATSDPHTAVNF. Here the CDR3 DNA reads TGTGCCACCAGTGACCCCCACACCGCAGTGAACTTT.

This clonotype has just a few counts. V and J are TRBV3-1 and TRBJ2-5, with 9 bases aligning to TRBD1. Trimming at V came to 10 bases and at J to 5 bases, leaving 5 bases not matched to a gene. This CDR3 region has 12 residues. Per germline, CDR1 LGHDT and CDR2 YNNKEL (reference sequence). The CDR3: CATGQGSETQYF. CDR3 sequence (DNA): TGTGCCACTGGACAGGGGTCGGAGACCCAGTACTTC.

This clonotype occurred a few times. The chain uses TRBV3-1 and TRBJ2-4, with D perhaps TRBD2 (6 bases). Looked up from germline, CDR1 is LGHDT and CDR2 is YNNKEL (reference sequence). The CDR3 consists of 16 residues. The germline V and J ends were trimmed by 1 base and 6 bases, with 16 bases remaining between them. For the CDR3, the DNA is TGTGCCAGCAGCCAAGGGGGCGGGGCCACGGGAAACATTCAGTACTTC. It codes for CASSQGGGATGNIQYF.

This clonotype was observed at least ten times. The J gene is TRBJ2-2, the V gene TRBV6-2 or TRBV6-3; D not certain. CDR3 size: 14 residues. Germline V gene lookup returns CDR1 MNHEY and CDR2 SVGEGT. Deletions cut 6 bases from V and 1 base from J, with 9 bases between. CDR3 protein: CASSLTWNTGELFF. The CDR3 region has the DNA TGTGCCAGCAGCCTCACCTGGAACACCGGGGAGCTGTTTTTT.

The rearrangement joins TRBV6-2 or TRBV6-3 to TRBJ2-1, with a tentative D call TRBD1 (5 bases). CDR1 and CDR2 (germline): MNHEY, SVGEGT. With 5 bases removed from V and 8 bases from J, the gap between germline ends came to 10 bases. The CDR3 is 12 residues long. The CDR3 sequence: CASSRQFYEQFF. CDR3 coding DNA: TGTGCCAGCAGTCGACAGTTTTATGAGCAGTTCTTC.